A selection of T cell receptor beta chains follows, all from one sample in a study of T cell responses to AZD1222 COVID-19 vaccine. Some clones are missing from TCRdb's copy, which holds only in-frame ones; the method was immunoSEQ multiplex PCR. The sample lists around 100,000 clones; around 94% were seen once. The starting material was peripheral blood, obtained on day 0 of AZD1222 vaccination. The source of these receptors is an adult in good health. The CDR3 runs from the conserved cysteine through the conserved F or W. The D gene is left open where the match is weak. The size entry is marked missing in some rows and otherwise reads once, few, many or a size class.

TRBD1	TRBV27	.	TRBJ1-1	CASSLWGLRDRHTEAFF	TGTGCCAGCAGTTTATGGGGACTACGGGACAGGCACACTGAAGCTTTCTTT
.	TRBV6-5	.	TRBJ1-6	CASSGGFSYNSPLHF	TGTGCCAGCAGCGGAGGATTCTCCTATAATTCACCCCTCCACTTT
TRBD1	TRBV4-1	.	TRBJ2-5	CASSQDRVGTGGRETQYF	TGCGCCAGCAGCCAAGATCGCGTCGGGACAGGGGGCCGGGAGACCCAGTACTTC
.	TRBV18	.	TRBJ1-1	CASSLRAGQNTEAFF	TGTGCCAGCTCACTTAGGGCAGGGCAGAACACTGAAGCTTTCTTT
TRBD1	TRBV25-1	.	TRBJ1-2	CASSGPGGYGYTF	TGTGCCAGCAGTGGACCAGGGGGGTATGGCTACACCTTC
.	TRBV6-2/TRBV6-3	few	TRBJ1-1	CASSYSGGSAEAFF	TGTGCCAGCAGTTACTCAGGGGGATCGGCTGAAGCTTTCTTT
.	TRBV2	once	TRBJ1-1	CASRGGLNTEAFF	TGTGCCAGCAGGGGGGGGTTGAACACTGAAGCTTTCTTT
.	TRBV12-3/TRBV12-4	.	TRBJ1-1	CASSLVGGVEAFF	TGTGCCAGCAGTTTAGTGGGTGGAGTCGAAGCTTTCTTT
TRBD1	TRBV28	.	TRBJ2-7	CASRGSGTGARNEQYF	TGTGCCAGCAGGGGATCCGGGACAGGGGCACGGAACGAGCAGTACTTC
.	TRBV29-1	.	TRBJ1-1	CSVENTEAFF	TGCAGCGTTGAAAACACTGAAGCTTTCTTT
.	TRBV28	once	TRBJ1-2	CASSLGGGTRLRGWTF	TGTGCCAGCAGTTTAGGAGGTGGCACCCGCTTAAGGGGTTGGACCTTC
TRBD1	TRBV28	.	TRBJ1-5	CASSSTGTGAEPQHF	TGTGCCAGCAGTTCCACCGGGACAGGCGCGGAGCCCCAGCATTTT
.	TRBV5-4	.	TRBJ2-5	CASSLSPKEETQYF	TGTGCCAGCAGCTTGTCCCCGAAAGAAGAGACCCAGTACTTC
.	TRBV7-8	.	TRBJ1-3	CASSLYGNTIYF	TGTGCCAGCAGCCTGTACGGAAACACCATATATTTT
.	TRBV5-5	once	TRBJ1-2	CASSSDRQSNYGYTF	TGTGCCAGCAGCTCGGACCGCCAATCTAACTATGGCTACACCTTC
.	TRBV11-3	.	TRBJ2-7	CASSPREMHGYEQYF	TGTGCCAGCAGCCCCCGAGAGATGCATGGCTACGAGCAGTACTTC
TRBD1	TRBV19	once	TRBJ1-4	CASRYRGGGEKLFF	TGTGCCAGTAGGTACAGGGGCGGCGGTGAAAAACTGTTTTTT
.	TRBV9	.	TRBJ2-3	CASSVQGVVGTDTQYF	TGTGCCAGCAGCGTGCAAGGGGTGGTTGGCACAGATACGCAGTATTTT
TRBD1	TRBV6-4	.	TRBJ2-1	CASSDSHRDRGINEQFF	TGTGCCAGCAGTGACTCCCACCGGGACAGGGGGATCAATGAGCAGTTCTTC
.	TRBV7-9	.	TRBJ2-3	CASSLAADTQYF	TGTGCCAGCAGCTTAGCGGCAGATACGCAGTATTTT
TRBD1	TRBV10-3	.	TRBJ2-5	CAISGRTGMLKTQYF	TGTGCCATCAGTGGACGGACAGGGATGTTGAAGACCCAGTACTTC
.	TRBV4-3	.	TRBJ1-6	CASSQTGLYNSPLHF	TGCGCCAGCAGCCAGACCGGCCTTTATAATTCACCCCTCCACTTT
.	TRBV6-5	.	TRBJ1-5	CASSFTARGHQPQHF	TGTGCCAGCAGTTTCACAGCAAGAGGGCATCAGCCCCAGCATTTT
TRBD1	TRBV5-1	.	TRBJ2-7	CASRLQGSSYEQYF	TGCGCCAGCAGGTTACAGGGGAGCTCCTACGAGCAGTACTTC
.	TRBV11-3	.	TRBJ2-7	CASSLGGRDSGEQYF	TGTGCCAGCAGCTTAGGCGGCAGGGATTCCGGAGAGCAGTACTTC
.	TRBV18	.	TRBJ2-5	CASSPTRQETQYF	TGTGCCAGCTCACCAACCCGCCAAGAGACCCAGTACTTC
.	TRBV7-9	.	TRBJ1-1	CASSDDRSMNTEAFF	TGTGCCAGCAGCGACGACAGATCCATGAACACTGAAGCTTTCTTT
.	TRBV10-3	.	TRBJ1-1	CAISQNEQGAEAFF	TGTGCCATCAGTCAGAACGAACAAGGGGCTGAAGCTTTCTTT
.	TRBV19	.	TRBJ1-5	CASSIRTASNQPQHF	TGTGCCAGTAGTATACGGACGGCTAGCAATCAGCCCCAGCATTTT